One sample yielded the 8 T cell receptor beta chains listed below, sequenced in a study of shared clonotypes between healthy human individuals. TCRdb's copy holds only in-frame clones and misses some; the assay was immunoSEQ multiplex PCR. This sample has 750,000 to 1,000,000 clones; roughly 92% occur once, and the top ten carry around 24%. CD8 cells regarded as naive lacked CD45RO, were positively chosen for CCR7, and omitted terminally differentiated effector memory CD45RA+ cells. The sequenced sample consisted of naive CD8+ T cells sorted from blood. These receptor sequences come from a man aged 25-45 years in good health.

This chain connects TRBV4-3 to TRBJ2-2, with 7 bases identical to TRBD2. The CDR3 runs 14 residues. CDR1 is LGHNA, CDR2 YSLEER, per germline. After removal of 3 bases from V and 3 bases from J, the junction contained 1 base not matched to a gene. CDR3 region: CASSQGRDTGELFF. Written as DNA, the CDR3 is TGCGCCAGCAGCCAGGGGAGGGACACCGGGGAGCTGTTTTTT.

This chain joins TRBV27 and TRBJ2-1; D may be TRBD2 (6 bases). Trimming took 5 bases from V and 6 from J, leaving 11 bases between them. The CDR3 sequence is 13 residues long. Germline values: CDR1 MNHEY, CDR2 SMNVEV (reference sequence). The CDR3 nucleotides are TGTGCCAGCAGTCTGGGACTGACCAATGAGCAGTTCTTC. Protein sequence: CASSLGLTNEQFF.

V usage is TRBV6-1 and J usage is TRBJ2-1, with 7 bases that match TRBD1. The CDR3 sequence is 14 residues long. V was clipped by 7 bases and J by 3 bases; unmatched bases: 6. CDR1 MNHNS and CDR2 SASEGT come from the germline V gene. CDR3 sequence reads: CASMVGQDYNEQFF. For the CDR3, the DNA is TGTGCCAGCATGGTTGGACAGGACTACAATGAGCAGTTCTTC.

V and J are TRBV10-3 and TRBJ1-5; the D gene is possibly TRBD1 (6 bases). The germline V gene has CDR1 ENHRY and CDR2 SYGVKD. With 11 bases removed from V and 3 bases from J, the gap between germline ends came to 17 bases. The CDR3 length is 14 residues. Here the CDR3 DNA reads TGTGCCGTGGCGTCAGGGGCTTACAATCAGCCCCAGCATTTT. As protein: CAVASGAYNQPQHF.

CDR3 sequence (DNA): TGTGCCAGCAGTCCCTCGGGACTCTACTACAATGAGCAGTTCTTC. The encoded protein is CASSPSGLYYNEQFF. The V and J genes are TRBV9 and TRBJ2-1; tentatively, D is TRBD2 (6 bases). Trimming took off 5 bases at V and 3 bases at J, with 15 bases between the two ends. Per the germline V gene, CDR1 is SGDLS and CDR2 is YYNGEE. The CDR3 consists of 15 residues.

The chain combines TRBV9 with TRBJ2-7, with TRBD2 as a possible D gene (5 bases). This CDR3 contains 15 residues. CDR1 is SGDLS, CDR2 YYNGEE, per germline. Trimming left V 0 bases short and J 5 bases short, with 15 bases between. CDR3: CASSVGEREANEQYF. The CDR3, as DNA: TGTGCCAGCAGCGTAGGCGAGAGGGAAGCTAACGAGCAGTACTTC.

V and J are TRBV28 and TRBJ2-5; 7 nucleotides align to TRBD1. The CDR3 is 16 residues long. Germline trimming cut 6 bases from V and 5 bases from J; bases unmatched to any gene: 15. The V gene's germline CDR1 is MDHEN and CDR2 SYDVKM. The CDR3 DNA reads TGTGCCAGCAGCAACCTGGATGACAGGGTTGGCGAGACCCAGTACTTC. This translates into CASSNLDDRVGETQYF. The whole variable domain, filled in from reference TRBV28 and TRBJ2-5, reads DVKVTQSSRYLVKRTGEKVFLECVQDMDHENMFWYRQDPGLGLRLIYFSYDVKMKEKGDIPEGYSVSREKKERFSLILESASTNQTSMYLCASSNLDDRVGETQYFGPGTRLLVL.

The rearrangement joins TRBV6-4 to TRBJ2-3, with TRBD1 matching over 8 bases. Trimming at V came to 8 bases and at J to 0 bases, leaving 13 bases not matched to a gene. Germline loops: CDR1 MRHNA, CDR2 SNTAGT. The CDR3 has 17 residues. For the CDR3, the DNA is TGTGCCAGCCCAGAGAAATACAGGGGGGCCAGCACAGATACGCAGTATTTT. This sequence encodes CASPEKYRGASTDTQYF.